Below, one TCR beta chain is given with its context. The sample is drawn from a study of blood T cell repertoires in COVID-19. The trim removed 3 bases at V and 7 bases at J, leaving 11 bases unmatched. The CDR3 contains 16 residues. Germline V gives CDR1 MNHEY, CDR2 SMNVEV (reference sequence). Generated by immunoSEQ multiplex PCR, the TCRdb table keeps only in-frame clones and is missing some. Of about 200,000 clones listed, approximately 90% were seen once; the top ten hold around 4.8%. This chain uses TRBV27 with TRBJ2-1; the match to TRBD2 covers 8 bases. The sample taken for sequencing was peripheral blood. The sequence was collected from a human donor in a cohort sampled during active COVID-19. The CDR3 sequence: CASSFDSGGAGNEQFF. CDR3 bases: TGTGCCAGCAGTTTCGATTCCGGGGGGGCGGGGAATGAGCAGTTCTTC.